The 3 T cell receptor beta chains below come from one sample, sequenced in a study of T cells in Graves' hyperthyroidism and ophthalmopathy. It was RNA transcripts that yielded the amplified TCR beta CDR3 regions. HTBI primers were the set used in a first-round RT-PCR of the TCR CDR3. TCRdb redid the calling of the multiplex PCR reads with MiXCR, one entry per CDR3 protein. The data show some 510,000 distinct CDR3 sequences, around 20% seen once. The sample taken for sequencing was blood. The origin of the receptors is a man aged 18 to 30 with Graves' hyperthyroidism.

The V call is TRBV4-1, the J call TRBJ2-7; 8 positions agree with TRBD1. This CDR3 spans 16 amino acids. Trimming cost V 2 bases and J 2 bases; bases outside gene matches: 8. CDR1 and CDR2 from the germline V gene are MGHRA and YSYEKL. The CDR3 loop reads CASSQRQGLSTYEQYF. CDR3 DNA: TGCGCCAGCAGCCAAAGACAGGGGCTGAGCACCTACGAGCAGTACTTC.

This clonotype has at least ten counts. The rearrangement joins TRBV2 to TRBJ1-5, with TRBD1 as a possible D gene (6 bases). The CDR3 has 14 amino acids. Trimming left V 4 bases short and J 7 bases short, with 14 bases between. In germline, CDR1 is SNHLY, CDR2 FYNNEI. The CDR3 DNA reads TGTGCCAGCAGTGGGGAACAGGGCGTACAGCCCCAGCATTTT. It is translated as CASSGEQGVQPQHF.

This chain joins TRBV12-3 or TRBV12-4 and TRBJ2-5; the D gene is possibly TRBD1 (6 bases). The CDR3 runs 14 residues. V shed 5 bases and J shed 5 bases, with 15 bases lying between them. CDR3 sequence (DNA): TGTGCCAGCAGTCCAGACAGGCCCGTGGAGACCCAGTACTTC. Amino acid sequence: CASSPDRPVETQYF.